These 15 T cell receptor beta chains came from one sample sequenced in a study of T-cell reconstitution after alpha-beta-depleted transplantation in children. During its preparation, the TCRbeta library received unique molecular identifiers. One entry per CDR3 protein, called by TCRdb with MiXCR from the PCR reads. This sample has some 150,000 distinct CDR3 sequences, with around 8.8% found just once. The source material was PBMCs, mostly from graft donor cells, sampled 180 days after TCRalphabeta/CD19-depleted stem cell transplant. Receptors originate from a female patient younger than 10 who had a stem cell transplant for congenital amegakaryocytic thrombocytopenia, so the T cells may come from the graft donor.

This clonotype appeared many times. The rearrangement links TRBV7-8 to TRBJ2-5; no clear D. The V end lost 5 bases, the J end lost 2 bases, and 9 bases lay between the germline ends. CDR3 length: 13 amino acids. Germline CDR1 reads SGHVS; CDR2 reads FQNEAQ. CDR3 coding DNA: TGTGCCAGCAGCATGGGTTCTCAAGAGACCCAGTACTTC. Its protein is CASSMGSQETQYF.

This clonotype came up many times. The chain employs TRBV10-3 and TRBJ1-6, with TRBD1 matching over 7 bases. V trimming: 7 bases; J trimming: 4 bases; junction bases outside the gene matches: 4. This CDR3 is 14 amino acids long. Germline V gene lookup returns CDR1 ENHRY and CDR2 SYGVKD. CDR3 sequence: CAIKPTGYNSPLHF. Written as DNA, the CDR3 is TGTGCCATCAAGCCGACAGGGTATAATTCACCCCTCCACTTT.

This clonotype came up many times. The chain employs TRBV2 and TRBJ2-7; 10 nucleotides align to TRBD2. The CDR3 extends over 14 amino acids. Trimming took 3 bases from V and 10 from J; bases not matched to a gene: 9. Germline V gives CDR1 SNHLY, CDR2 FYNNEI. In DNA form, the CDR3 reads TGTGCCAGCAGTGAGCTTAGCGGGAGGCCGGGACAGTACTTC. This encodes CASSELSGRPGQYF.

The chain has TRBV18 and TRBJ2-1, with 7 nucleotides matching TRBD2. With 0 bases clipped from V and 8 bases from J, the junction kept 4 bases outside the gene matches. CDR3 length: 14 residues. The germline gives CDR1 KGHSH, CDR2 LQKENI. The CDR3 here is CASSPPSGGDEQFF. CDR3 nucleotide sequence: TGTGCCAGCTCACCACCGTCTGGGGGGGATGAGCAGTTCTTC.

This clonotype was recorded many times. This sequence joins TRBV18 and TRBJ2-7, with D possibly called TRBD1 or TRBD2 (5 bases each). CDR1 is KGHSH, CDR2 LQKENI, per germline. The CDR3 sequence is 14 residues long. Trimming pared 4 bases from V and 4 bases from J, leaving 14 bases between. This CDR3 reads CASSLRDDGYEQYF. In DNA, the CDR3 is TGTGCCAGCTCACTCCGGGACGACGGATACGAGCAGTACTTC.

This clonotype has more than one count but fewer than ten. The chain carries TRBV2 and TRBJ2-5; perhaps TRBD2 as D (6 bases). The CDR3 sequence is 17 residues long. In germline, CDR1 is SNHLY, CDR2 FYNNEI. Deletions cut 6 bases from V and 2 bases from J, with 22 bases between. CDR3 in amino acids: CASSPGGVPYPQETQYF. In nucleotides, the CDR3 is TGTGCCAGCAGCCCAGGAGGGGTCCCGTACCCTCAAGAGACCCAGTACTTC. Full variable domain (missing parts from reference TRBV2 and TRBJ2-5): EPEVTQTPSHQVTQMGQEVILRCVPISNHLYFYWYRQILGQKVEFLVSFYNNEISEKSEIFDDQFSVERPDGSNFTLKIRSTKLEDSAMYFCASSPGGVPYPQETQYFGPGTRLLVL.

This clonotype was seen ten or more times. The gene calls are TRBV20-1 and TRBJ2-7; D remains ambiguous. Germline V CDR1 and CDR2: DFQATT, SNEGSKA (reference sequence). V lost 3 bases and J lost 6, with 9 bases in between. This CDR3 spans 11 amino acids. The CDR3 DNA reads TGCAGTGCTAGGTGGACGAGCGAGCAGTACTTC. It codes for CSARWTSEQYF.

In this sample, this clonotype turned up many times. The junction departs from the called germline gene at one end, perhaps through a read error. The chain recombines TRBV6-6 with TRBJ1-1; D gene unclear. Per germline, CDR1 MNHNY and CDR2 SVGAGI (reference sequence). The CDR3 has 12 amino acids. The CDR3 sequence is CASSYSPRSVNF. In DNA, the CDR3 is TGTGCCAGCAGTTACTCGCCCCGCTCGGTGAACTTT.

In its sample, this clonotype was seen many times. This chain uses TRBV9 with TRBJ1-2; the match to TRBD1 covers 8 bases. CDR3 length: 12 residues. The V gene end was trimmed by 1 base and the J gene end by 12 bases; junction bases not matched to a gene: 5. CDR1 is SGDLS and CDR2 is YYNGEE in the germline V gene. CDR3 sequence: CASSVTQGVHTF. The CDR3 DNA follows: TGTGCCAGCAGCGTAACACAGGGGGTACACACCTTC.

In the case of this clonotype: A junction end diverges from the germline sequence, so it may reflect a read error. The chain links TRBV29-1 to TRBJ2-5; D may be TRBD2 (6 bases). Germline-derived CDR1 and CDR2 are SQVTM and ANQGSEA. The CDR3 totals 12 residues. Written as DNA, the CDR3 is TGCAGCGGGATCGGGACTGGGGAGACCCATTACTTC. Amino acid sequence: CSGIGTGETHYF.

V and J are TRBV28 and TRBJ2-7; no clear D gene. Trimming removed 3 bases at V and 1 base at J, with 10 bases between. Germline CDR1 reads MDHEN; CDR2 reads SYDVKM. There are 14 residues in the CDR3. The CDR3 spells CASSFVDKSYEQYF. DNA of the CDR3: TGTGCCAGCAGTTTTGTTGATAAGTCCTACGAGCAGTACTTC.

The chain employs TRBV20-1 and TRBJ2-2; 9 bases align to TRBD1. The CDR3 extends over 15 amino acids. The V and J ends lost 4 bases and 1 base, in that order; junction bases with no gene match: 4. CDR1 and CDR2 (germline): DFQATT, SNEGSKA (reference sequence). The CDR3 here is CSAIPGQGNTGELFF. The CDR3 nucleotides read TGCAGTGCTATTCCGGGACAGGGGAACACCGGGGAGCTGTTTTTT.

This clonotype was seen only a few times. J is TRBJ1-5 and V is TRBV6-1; 10 positions match TRBD1. CDR1 and CDR2 (germline): MNHNS, SASEGT. The CDR3 has 16 residues. The junction had 5 bases not matched to a gene; V was cut back by 4 bases and J by 2 bases. The CDR3 DNA follows: TGTGCCAGCAGTGGGGGACAGGGGTTCGGCAATCAGCCCCAGCATTTT. This gives the protein CASSGGQGFGNQPQHF.

Note on this clonotype: This may be a read error, as it is one base from a much larger clone. The chain joins TRBV28 to TRBJ2-2, with D hard to call. Germline CDR1 reads MDHEN; CDR2 reads SYDVKM. This CDR3 has 16 residues. The DNA for the CDR3 is TGTGCCAGCAGTTTATGGTCTCTGATGAACACCTGGGAGCTGTTTTTT. Translated, it gives CASSLWSLMNTWELFF.

The chain couples TRBV19 to TRBJ2-3; D remains ambiguous. There are 13 residues in the CDR3. Trimming took off 7 bases at V and 1 base at J, with 9 bases between the two ends. The germline V gene encodes CDR1 LNHDA and CDR2 SQIVND (reference sequence). CDR3 sequence (DNA): TGTGCCAGTACGCGAGCCGGCACAGATACGCAGTATTTT. Its protein product is CASTRAGTDTQYF.